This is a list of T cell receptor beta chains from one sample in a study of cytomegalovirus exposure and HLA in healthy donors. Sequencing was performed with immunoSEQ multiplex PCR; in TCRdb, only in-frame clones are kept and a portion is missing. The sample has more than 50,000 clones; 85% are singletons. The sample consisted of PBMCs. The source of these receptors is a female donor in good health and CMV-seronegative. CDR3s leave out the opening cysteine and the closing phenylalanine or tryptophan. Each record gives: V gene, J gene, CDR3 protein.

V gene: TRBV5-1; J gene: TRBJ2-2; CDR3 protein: ASSVGGWAGTGELF
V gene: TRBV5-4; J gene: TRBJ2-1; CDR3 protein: ASSLSAGGSNEQF
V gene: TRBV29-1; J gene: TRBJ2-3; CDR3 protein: SVSNTQY
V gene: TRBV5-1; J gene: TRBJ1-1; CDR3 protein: ASSLVEGSVTEAF
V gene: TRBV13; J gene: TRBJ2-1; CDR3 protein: ASSPGTSGSDEQF
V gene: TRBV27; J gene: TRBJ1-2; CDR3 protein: ASSLSSGWNGYT
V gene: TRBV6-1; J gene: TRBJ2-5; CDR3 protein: ASRTGQQETQY
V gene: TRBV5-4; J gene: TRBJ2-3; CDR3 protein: ASRSSGGATDTQY
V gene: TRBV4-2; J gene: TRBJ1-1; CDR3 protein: ASSQESRYTEAF
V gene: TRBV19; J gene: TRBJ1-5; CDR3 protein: ASSNGGTGKQPQH
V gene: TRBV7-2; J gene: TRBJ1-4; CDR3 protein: ASSFDGAGNEKLF
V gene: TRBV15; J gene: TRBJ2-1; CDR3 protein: ATSDGGTYNEQF
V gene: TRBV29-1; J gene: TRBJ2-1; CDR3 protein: SVEPKETVAF
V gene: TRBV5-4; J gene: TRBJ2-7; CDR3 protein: ASSFGGYEQY
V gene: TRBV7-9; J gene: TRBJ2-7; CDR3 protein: ASSRTPLGPSSYEQY
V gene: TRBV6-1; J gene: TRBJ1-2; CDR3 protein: AIRAGYISYGYT
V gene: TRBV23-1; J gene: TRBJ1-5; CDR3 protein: ASSRQVSNQPQH
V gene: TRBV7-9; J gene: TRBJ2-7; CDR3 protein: ASSAGLGQGYEQY
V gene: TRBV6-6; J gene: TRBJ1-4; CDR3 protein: ASSYSGQNEKLF
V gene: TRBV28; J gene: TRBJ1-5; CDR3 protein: ASRQGANQPQH
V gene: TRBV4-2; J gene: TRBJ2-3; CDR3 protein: ASSQYPGGTDTQY
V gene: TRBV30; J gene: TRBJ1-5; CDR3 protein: AWSVRDRGNQPQH
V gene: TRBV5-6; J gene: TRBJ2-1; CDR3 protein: ASSLGGHEQF
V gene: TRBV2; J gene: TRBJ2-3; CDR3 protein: ASSDIDRVAPDTQY
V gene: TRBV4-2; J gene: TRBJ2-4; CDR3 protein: ASSPRPEDIQY
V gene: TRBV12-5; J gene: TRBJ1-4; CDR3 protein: ASGLGRTGGFNNEKLF
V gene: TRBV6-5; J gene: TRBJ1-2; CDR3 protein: ASSPRQGAYDGYT
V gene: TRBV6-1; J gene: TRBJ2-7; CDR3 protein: ASISGYSYEQC
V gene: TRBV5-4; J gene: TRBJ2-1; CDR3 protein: ASSYGLAGQNNEQF
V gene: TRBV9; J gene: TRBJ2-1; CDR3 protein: ASSDDGLGRHNEQF
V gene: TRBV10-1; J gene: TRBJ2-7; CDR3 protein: ASSECRAGGPDEQY
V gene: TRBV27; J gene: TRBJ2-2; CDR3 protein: ASSLVSGSGRPGELF
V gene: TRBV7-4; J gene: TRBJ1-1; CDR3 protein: ASSLRDTQNTEAF
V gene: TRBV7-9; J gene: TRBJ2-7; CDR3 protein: ASSLATGSEQY
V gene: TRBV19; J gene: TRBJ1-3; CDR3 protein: ASRLSTGTGNTIY
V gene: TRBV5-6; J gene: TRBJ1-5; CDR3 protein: ASSLFGTGPNQPQH
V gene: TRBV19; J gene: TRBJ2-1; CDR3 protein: ASSIPTSYEQF
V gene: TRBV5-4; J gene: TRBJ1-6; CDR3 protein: ASSPTGANSPLH
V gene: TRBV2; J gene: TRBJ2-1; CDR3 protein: ATGTSGRGLYEQF
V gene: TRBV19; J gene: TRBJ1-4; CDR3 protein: ASSPRIVGGFTNEKLF
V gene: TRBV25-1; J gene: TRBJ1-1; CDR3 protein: ASSELGRATEAF
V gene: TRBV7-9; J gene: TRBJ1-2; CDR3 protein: ASSTWSDGYT
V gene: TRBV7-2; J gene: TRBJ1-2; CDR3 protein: ASSASDSAWRWGYT
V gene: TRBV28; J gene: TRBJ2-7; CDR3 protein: ASRNPLGGTSVWGSYEQY
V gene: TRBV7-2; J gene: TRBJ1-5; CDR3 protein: ASSSRGYSNQPQH
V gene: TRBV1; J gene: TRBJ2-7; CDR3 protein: TSSQDQALVVYEQY
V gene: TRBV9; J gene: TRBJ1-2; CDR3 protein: ASSVGSGSGGYT
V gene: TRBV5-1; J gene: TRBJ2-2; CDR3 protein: ASSLAKTGELF
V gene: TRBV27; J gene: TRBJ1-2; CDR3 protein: ASSFEPKGGYT